The entry that follows covers one TCR beta chain sequence. No antigen is known for it. Base quality data are lacking; no much larger clone is found one base away. From a lookup of the germline V gene, CDR1 and CDR2 are LGHNA and YSLEER. Counted from cysteine to phenylalanine, this CDR3 has 16 amino acids. Only CDR3 DNA is held: 48 bases, read in frame from base 1. The germline ends are 18 bases apart after V is trimmed by 0 bases and J by 7 bases. This specimen comes from a study of blood T cell repertoires in COVID-19 (dated by TCRdb to about 2020). For the study in its entirety: Samples from collaborators originated in the United States, Italy and Spain and spanned both the acute and convalescent phases of COVID-19. The material from the prospective study consisted of cDNA or gDNA derived from T cells, B-cell-depleted T cells, or PBMCs. The dataset comprised deeply sampled blood TCRbeta repertoires from subjects exposed to, actively infected with, or recovered from COVID-19. The repertoires were released in a freely available public database meant as a resource for research on the immune response to SARS-CoV-2. Samples came from the ongoing ImmuneRACE study (first 160 participants) plus 1,254 subjects from 6 global collaborators. Nearly every sample came with metadata listing a de-identified subject ID, COVID-19 status, age in years and sex. Where available, HLA class I and class II types were taken from metadata supplied by the sample provider and were not determined by assay-based typing. Points the paper makes about the study in general: Clinical and demographic metadata were provided uncurated, with the amount varying by source and participant.

In the prospective study, participants were roughly 18 to 95 years old, resided in under 30 geographic areas of the United States, and were enrolled through a virtual design. Cohort assignment in the prospective study relied on participant-reported clinical history from a screening survey and a study questionnaire. In the prospective study, whole blood, serum and a nasopharyngeal or oropharyngeal swab were collected from each participant by mobile phlebotomists. Prospective study participants could optionally give additional blood draws and questionnaires over a 2-month period. Before DNA extraction, blood samples from the prospective study were shipped at room temperature or frozen. The immunoSEQ Assay, a bias-controlled multiplex PCR, was used to amplify TCRbeta CDR3 regions from genomic DNA. In the source study's methods: Within the assay, amplification of reference gene primers was used to estimate how many nucleated cells each sample contained. Sequence reads were collapsed and filtered to measure the absolute abundance of every unique TCRbeta CDR3 rearrangement. For each sample, productive Simpson clonality was calculated as the square root of Simpson's diversity index across productive rearrangements. The table was pulled from immuneACCESS by TCRdb, which kept in-frame rearrangements only. Such tables lose some clones; where checked, under half of the loss comes from unresolved V genes, and the rest has no known cause. V and J calls and clone size are as listed in that table; D and trimming were resolved from the DNA. The sample data list over 250,000 clones, and around 80% of these were observed just once. The ten largest clones add up to around 4.1% of the sample.

The source of this sequence is a man aged 30 to 39 with acute COVID-19. Sequencing input: PBMCs or T cells enriched from blood (not recorded which). Recombination joined TRBV4-3 with TRBJ1-2, with TRBD1 tentatively as D gene (5 bases match). The sequenced DNA is TGCGCCAGCAGCCAAGATCCAGGGCCCAACAACCTTGGCTACACCTTC. Its translation reads: CASSQDPGPNNLGYTF.